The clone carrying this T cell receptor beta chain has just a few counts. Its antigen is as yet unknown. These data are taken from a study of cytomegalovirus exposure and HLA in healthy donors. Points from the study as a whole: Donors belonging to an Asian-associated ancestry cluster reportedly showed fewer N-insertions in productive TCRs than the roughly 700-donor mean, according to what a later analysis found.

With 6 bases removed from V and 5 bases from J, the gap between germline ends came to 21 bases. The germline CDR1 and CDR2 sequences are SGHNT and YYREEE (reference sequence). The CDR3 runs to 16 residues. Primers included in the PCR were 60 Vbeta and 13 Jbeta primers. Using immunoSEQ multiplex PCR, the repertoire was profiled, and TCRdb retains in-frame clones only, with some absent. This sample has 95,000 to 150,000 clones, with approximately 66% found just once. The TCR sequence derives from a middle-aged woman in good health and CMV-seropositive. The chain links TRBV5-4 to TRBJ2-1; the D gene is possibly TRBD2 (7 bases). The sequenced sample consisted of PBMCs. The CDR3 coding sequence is TGTGCCAGCACCAAGGGGGGGGCGGAGAGGAACAATGAGCAGTTCTTC. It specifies CASTKGGAERNNEQFF.